Shown below are 23 T cell receptor beta chains from a single sample sequenced in a study of regulatory T cells in long-lasting Graves disease. Building of the TCR beta libraries involved iRepertoire HTBI primers and Arm-PCR of CDR3 regions. TCRdb ran MiXCR on the multiplex PCR reads and lists one entry per CDR3 protein. Of around 400,000 distinct CDR3 sequences in the sample, about 25% are singletons; the top ten hold about a quarter. Time point of the sample: persistent/refractory GD, antithyroid drugs over 5 years with positive TRAb. RNA from PBMCs was the source of the TCR library. Material: peripheral blood mononuclear cells (PBMCs), obtained when the disease was refractory, from a patient treated with antithyroid drugs. Source of these receptors: a female donor with Graves disease.

This clonotype was counted at least ten times. The chain employs TRBV15 and TRBJ1-4; D unresolved. Trimming pared 5 bases from V and 8 bases from J, leaving 21 bases between. Germline lookup yields CDR1 LNHNV and CDR2 YYDKDF (reference sequence). The CDR3 spans 16 residues. CDR3 in DNA: TGTGCCACCAGCCAAGATTTGGATACGGCTGGGGAAAAACTGTTTTTT. Translated, it gives CATSQDLDTAGEKLFF.

The gene calls are TRBV9 and TRBJ2-5, with D tentatively TRBD1 (5 bases). Trimming took 4 bases from V and 1 from J, leaving 14 bases between them. Germline V lookup: CDR1 SGDLS, CDR2 YYNGEE. The CDR3 has 15 amino acids. The CDR3 nucleotides are TGTGCCAGCAGCCCACAAACAGGCGGCCAAGAGACCCAGTACTTC. This translates into CASSPQTGGQETQYF.

Details on this clonotype: Being one base from a much bigger clone, this may be a read error. The chain employs TRBV6-2 or TRBV6-3 and TRBJ2-7; D not certain. Trimming removed 0 bases at V and 9 bases at J, with 15 bases between. The CDR3 covers 14 residues. CDR1 is MNHEY, CDR2 SVGEGT, per germline. The CDR3 reads CASSYSGAGIGQYF. The CDR3 coding sequence is TGTGCCAGCAGTTACTCGGGCGCCGGAATAGGGCAGTACTTC.

This clonotype was observed at least ten times. The J gene is TRBJ1-3, the V gene TRBV6-5; D gene unclear. V lost 0 bases, J lost 1 base, and 7 bases lay in between. The CDR3 sequence is 15 residues long. Germline CDR1 MNHEY, CDR2 SVGAGI. CDR3 in amino acids: CASSYSTSSGNTIYF. Here the CDR3 DNA reads TGTGCCAGCAGTTACTCGACGTCTTCTGGAAACACCATATATTTT.

The chain recombines TRBV24-1 with TRBJ2-2, with D hard to call. This CDR3 is 14 amino acids long. Trimming cost V 5 bases and J 0 bases, with 6 bases left between them. The germline V gene encodes CDR1 KGHDR and CDR2 SFDVKD. The CDR3 region is CATSGGANTGELFF. The CDR3 DNA is TGTGCCACCAGTGGTGGGGCGAACACCGGGGAGCTGTTTTTT.

The chain joins TRBV28 to TRBJ2-1; TRBD2 matches 10 bases. Germline V gives CDR1 MDHEN, CDR2 SYDVKM. Trimming took 7 bases from V and 2 from J; bases not matched to a gene: 2. The CDR3 covers 14 residues. CDR3 bases: TGTGCCAGCATTACTAGCGGGACCTACAATGAGCAGTTCTTC. Its protein product is CASITSGTYNEQFF. Supplemented by reference TRBV28 and TRBJ2-1, the full variable domain reads DVKVTQSSRYLVKRTGEKVFLECVQDMDHENMFWYRQDPGLGLRLIYFSYDVKMKEKGDIPEGYSVSREKKERFSLILESASTNQTSMYLCASITSGTYNEQFFGPGTRLTVL.

V is TRBV20-1 and J is TRBJ2-3, with D perhaps matching TRBD2 (6 bases). CDR1 DFQATT and CDR2 SNEGSKA come from the germline V gene (reference sequence). The ends were cut back, 1 base at V and 3 bases at J, with 20 bases in the middle. This CDR3 region has 17 residues. As DNA, the CDR3 is TGCAGTGCTAGAGTGATGATCTTCGGACTAAGAACAGATACGCAGTATTTT. Protein sequence: CSARVMIFGLRTDTQYF.

This clonotype has more than one count but fewer than ten. The junction and the germline gene differ at one end; a read error may be behind it. This chain uses TRBV24-1 with TRBJ2-2; D ambiguous. The V gene's germline CDR1 is KGHDR and CDR2 SFDVKD. The CDR3 extends over 11 amino acids. The CDR3 region has the DNA TGTGCCACAAGTGTTGCCGGGGAGCTGTTTTTT. Protein product: CATSVAGELFF.

Comments on this clonotype: This may arise from a read error, as a much more abundant clone is one base away. V and J are TRBV2 and TRBJ1-2, with D hard to call. CDR3 length: 13 amino acids. The V gene's germline CDR1 is SNHLY and CDR2 FYNNEI. The CDR3 DNA reads as TGTGCCAGCATCCAAAGGCCTAAATATGGCTACACCTTC. It encodes CASIQRPKYGYTF.

The J gene is TRBJ1-2, the V gene TRBV29-1; D uncertain. The V gene lost 6 bases and the J gene lost 3 bases, with 17 bases spanning the gap. The CDR3 sequence is 14 residues long. CDR1 and CDR2 (germline): SQVTM, ANQGSEA. In nucleotides, the CDR3 is TGCAGCGTCGCACCCAAACTGCGGGACTATGGCTACACCTTC. It specifies CSVAPKLRDYGYTF.

This clonotype was detected only a few times. The chain employs TRBV10-2 and TRBJ1-6; a possible D gene is TRBD1 (5 bases). CDR1 and CDR2 (germline): WSHSY, SAAADI. The length of the CDR3 is 15 residues. The V and J ends lost 6 bases and 10 bases respectively, with 19 bases between them. The CDR3 loop is CASSERGNPLSPLHF. The DNA of the CDR3 is TGCGCCAGCAGCGAGAGGGGTAACCCCTTGTCACCCCTCCACTTT.

This clonotype has ten or more counts. The chain joins TRBV28 to TRBJ2-7, with 7 positions matching TRBD1. With V trimmed by 10 bases and J by 0 bases, 9 bases remained unmatched. The CDR3 sequence is 14 residues long. Germline V gene lookup returns CDR1 MDHEN and CDR2 SYDVKM. CDR3 DNA sequence: TGTGCCACCTTCCTGAGACAGGGCTCCTACGAGCAGTACTTC. This sequence encodes CATFLRQGSYEQYF. The variable domain in full, with the rest retrieved from reference TRBV28 and TRBJ2-7, is DVKVTQSSRYLVKRTGEKVFLECVQDMDHENMFWYRQDPGLGLRLIYFSYDVKMKEKGDIPEGYSVSREKKERFSLILESASTNQTSMYLCATFLRQGSYEQYFGPGTRLTVT.

V usage is TRBV3-1 and J usage is TRBJ1-5, with D hard to call. The CDR3 extends over 15 amino acids. From germline, CDR1 is LGHDT and CDR2 YNNKEL (reference sequence). Trimming took 1 base from V and 4 from J, leaving 11 bases between them. CDR3 in amino acids: CASSQVSNWNQPQHF. The CDR3 DNA follows: TGTGCCAGCAGCCAAGTAAGCAATTGGAATCAGCCCCAGCATTTT.

There are many counts of this clonotype. The CDR3 nucleotides are TGTGCCAGCAGTTTTAACAGGGGCACTGAAGCTTTCTTT. Its protein is CASSFNRGTEAFF. This chain joins TRBV12-3 or TRBV12-4 and TRBJ1-1, with TRBD1 matching over 7 bases. Germline trimming cut 3 bases from V and 4 bases from J; bases unmatched to any gene: 2. CDR3 length: 13 residues.

The rearrangement links TRBV18 to TRBJ1-1, with D hard to call. V was cut by 1 base and J by 3 bases, with 12 bases left in between. Germline lookup yields CDR1 KGHSH and CDR2 LQKENI. This CDR3 has 15 amino acids. The CDR3 DNA sequence: TGTGCCAGCTCACCACGACCCAAAAGGGACACTGAAGCTTTCTTT. Its protein product is CASSPRPKRDTEAFF.

The rearrangement joins TRBV5-1 to TRBJ1-1; D not certain. V lost 4 bases, J lost 1 base, and 29 bases lay in between. The CDR3 is made up of 20 amino acids. Germline V lookup: CDR1 SGHRS, CDR2 YFSETQ. The CDR3 nucleotides read TGCGCCAGCAGCCGATCCATTTCGAGATCGCAGAATCATCGGAACACTGAAGCTTTCTTT. Translating it yields CASSRSISRSQNHRNTEAFF. The variable domain in full, with the rest retrieved from reference TRBV5-1 and TRBJ1-1, is KAGVTQTPRYLIKTRGQQVTLSCSPISGHRSVSWYQQTPGQGLQFLFEYFSETQRNKGNFPGRFSGRQFSNSRSEMNVSTLELGDSALYLCASSRSISRSQNHRNTEAFFGQGTRLTVV.

Ten or more counts support this clonotype. The chain combines TRBV5-6 with TRBJ1-4; 8 bases match TRBD1. Germline-derived CDR1 and CDR2 are SGHDT and YYEEEE. This CDR3 has 15 amino acids. The ends lost 4 bases at V and 6 bases at J; junction bases unmatched: 8. CDR3 loop: CASSENDRGDEKLFF. CDR3 DNA: TGTGCCAGCAGCGAAAACGACAGGGGAGATGAAAAACTGTTTTTT.

This clonotype was found many times. This rearrangement joins TRBV7-6 to TRBJ2-7; D unclear. V dropped 5 bases and J dropped 2 bases, with 13 bases sitting between them. Germline V gene lookup returns CDR1 SGHVS and CDR2 FNYEAQ. This CDR3 has 14 residues. CDR3 nucleotide sequence: TGTGCCAGCAGCGAGCTAGAGCATACCTACGAGCAGTACTTC. Its protein product is CASSELEHTYEQYF. Looking up the rest from reference TRBV7-6 and TRBJ2-7 gives the full variable domain: GAGVSQSPRYKVTKRGQDVALRCDPISGHVSLYWYRQALGQGPEFLTYFNYEAQQDKSGLPNDRFSAERPEGSISTLTIQRTEQRDSAMYRCASSELEHTYEQYFGPGTRLTVT.

This rearrangement joins TRBV11-2 to TRBJ2-7, with TRBD2 matching over 8 bases. After removal of 5 bases from V and 1 base from J, the junction contained 7 bases not matched to a gene. The CDR3 runs 15 residues. From germline, CDR1 is SGHAT and CDR2 FQNNGV. This CDR3 reads CASSPSAGGSYEQYF. The CDR3 bases are TGTGCCAGCAGCCCCTCGGCGGGAGGTTCCTACGAGCAGTACTTC.

In its sample, this clonotype was seen a few times. V gene TRBV7-8 combines with J gene TRBJ2-1; no clear D gene. CDR1 SGHVS and CDR2 FQNEAQ come from the germline V gene. This CDR3 spans 16 amino acids. Trimming removed 1 base at V and 4 bases at J, with 14 bases between. CDR3: CASSLVRERNYNEQFF. CDR3 in DNA: TGTGCCAGCAGCTTAGTGAGAGAGCGAAATTACAATGAGCAGTTCTTC.

This clonotype showed up many times. CDR3 amino acids: CASSFVPQETQYF. The CDR3, as DNA: TGTGCCAGCAGCTTCGTTCCTCAAGAGACCCAGTACTTC. V usage is TRBV7-9 and J usage is TRBJ2-5; D not certain. CDR1 is SEHNR and CDR2 is FQNEAQ in the germline V gene (reference sequence). This CDR3 is built from 13 residues. The V end lost 3 bases, the J end lost 2 bases, and 7 bases lay between the germline ends.

This clonotype was detected a few times. This chain uses TRBV7-3 with TRBJ1-6; 7 bases are shared with TRBD1. Per the germline V gene, CDR1 is SGHTA and CDR2 is FQGTGA. V shed 1 base and J 9 bases; nucleotides not matched to a gene: 3. CDR3 size: 14 residues. Here the CDR3 DNA reads TGTGCCAGCAGCTTAAGAGGGGGCGGTTCACCCCTCCACTTT. It codes for CASSLRGGGSPLHF. Filled out from reference TRBV7-3 and TRBJ1-6, the complete variable domain reads GAGVSQTPSNKVTEKGKYVELRCDPISGHTALYWYRQSLGQGPEFLIYFQGTGAADDSGLPNDRFFAVRPEGSVSTLKIQRTERGDSAVYLCASSLRGGGSPLHFGNGTRLTVT.

This clonotype was found many times. CDR3 coding DNA: TGCAGCGTTACAACCGAGGGCTACTACGAGCAGTACTTC. Translated, it gives CSVTTEGYYEQYF. J is TRBJ2-7 and V is TRBV29-1; possibly TRBD2 for D (5 bases). V was cut by 5 bases and J by 3 bases, with 14 bases left in between. The CDR3 has 13 amino acids. Germline-derived CDR1 and CDR2 are SQVTM and ANQGSEA.